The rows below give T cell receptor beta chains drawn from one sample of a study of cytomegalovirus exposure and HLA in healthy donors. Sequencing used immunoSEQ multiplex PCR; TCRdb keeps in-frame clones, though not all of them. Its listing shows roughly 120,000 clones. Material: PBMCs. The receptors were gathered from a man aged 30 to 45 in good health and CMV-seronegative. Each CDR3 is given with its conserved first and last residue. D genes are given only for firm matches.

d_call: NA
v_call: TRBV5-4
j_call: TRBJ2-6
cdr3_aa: CASSAGSSGANVLTF
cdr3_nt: TGTGCCAGCAGCGCGGGGTCCTCTGGGGCCAACGTCCTGACTTTC

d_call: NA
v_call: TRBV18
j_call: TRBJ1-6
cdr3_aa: CASSPPGHRNPLHF
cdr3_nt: TGTGCCAGCTCACCTCCGGGACACCGGAACCCCCTCCACTTT

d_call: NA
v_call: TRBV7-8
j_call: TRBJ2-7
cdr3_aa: CASSLGSGVLEQYF
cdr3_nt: TGTGCCAGCAGCTTAGGGTCGGGGGTCCTCGAGCAGTACTTC

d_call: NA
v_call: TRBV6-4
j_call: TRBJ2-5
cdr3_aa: CASSADSEETQYF
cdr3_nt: TGTGCCAGCAGTGCCGACAGTGAAGAGACCCAGTACTTC

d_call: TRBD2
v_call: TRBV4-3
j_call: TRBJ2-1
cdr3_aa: CASSQDASGGYNEQFF
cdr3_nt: TGCGCCAGCAGCCAAGATGCCAGCGGGGGATACAATGAGCAGTTCTTC

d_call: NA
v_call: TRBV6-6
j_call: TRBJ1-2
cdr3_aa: CASSYPGNYGYTF
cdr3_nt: TGTGCCAGCAGTTACCCGGGAAACTATGGCTACACCTTC

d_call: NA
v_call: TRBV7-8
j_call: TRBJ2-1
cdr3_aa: CASSPTSQYNEQFF
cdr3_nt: TGTGCCAGCAGCCCCACTAGCCAGTACAATGAGCAGTTCTTC

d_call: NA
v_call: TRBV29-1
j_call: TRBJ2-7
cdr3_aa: CSVARRLSYEQYF
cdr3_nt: TGCAGCGTTGCTCGGAGATTATCCTACGAGCAGTACTTC

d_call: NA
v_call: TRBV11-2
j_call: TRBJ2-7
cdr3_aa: CASSLAAGVTYEQYF
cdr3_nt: TGTGCCAGCAGCTTAGCGGCAGGGGTTACCTACGAGCAGTACTTC

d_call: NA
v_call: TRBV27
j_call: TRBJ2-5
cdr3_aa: CASSPDTVVKTQYF
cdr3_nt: TGTGCCAGCAGTCCCGACACAGTGGTGAAGACCCAGTACTTC

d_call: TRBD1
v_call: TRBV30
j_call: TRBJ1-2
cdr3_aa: CAWSTQDRVYGYTF
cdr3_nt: TGTGCCTGGAGTACACAGGACAGGGTCTATGGCTACACCTTC

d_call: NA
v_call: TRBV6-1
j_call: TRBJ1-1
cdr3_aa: CASSSRPGQNTEAFF
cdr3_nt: TGTGCCAGCAGTTCCAGGCCAGGGCAGAACACTGAAGCTTTCTTT

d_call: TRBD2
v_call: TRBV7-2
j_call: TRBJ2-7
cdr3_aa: CASSLAGGGYEQYF
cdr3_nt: TGTGCCAGCAGCCTAGCGGGAGGGGGATACGAGCAGTACTTC

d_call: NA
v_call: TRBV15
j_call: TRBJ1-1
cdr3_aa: CATSRVFGWGEPGMNTEAFF
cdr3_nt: TGTGCCACCAGCAGAGTCTTTGGGTGGGGAGAGCCCGGAATGAACACTGAAGCTTTCTTT

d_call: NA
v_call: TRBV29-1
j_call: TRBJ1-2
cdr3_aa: CSVALDGGYTF
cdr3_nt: TGCAGCGTCGCCCTAGACGGCGGCTACACCTTC

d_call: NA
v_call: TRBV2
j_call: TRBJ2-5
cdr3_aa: CASSGGWEEQETQYF
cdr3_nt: TGTGCCAGCAGTGGAGGGTGGGAAGAACAAGAGACCCAGTACTTC

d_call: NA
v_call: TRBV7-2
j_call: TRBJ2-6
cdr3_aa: CASSLSVQGANVLTF
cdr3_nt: TGTGCCAGCAGCTTATCGGTTCAAGGGGCCAACGTCCTGACTTTC

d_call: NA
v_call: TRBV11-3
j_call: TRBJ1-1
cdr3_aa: CASSLDRSNTEAFF
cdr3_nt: TGTGCCAGCAGCTTAGACCGTTCGAACACTGAAGCTTTCTTT

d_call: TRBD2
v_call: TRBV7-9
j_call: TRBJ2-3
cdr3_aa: CASRPRGLAGGPFADTQYF
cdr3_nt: TGTGCCAGCAGGCCAAGGGGACTAGCGGGAGGGCCGTTCGCAGATACGCAGTATTTT

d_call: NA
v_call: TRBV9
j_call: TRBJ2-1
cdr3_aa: CASSVGTGYNEQFF
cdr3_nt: TGTGCCAGCAGCGTAGGTACGGGGTACAATGAGCAGTTCTTC

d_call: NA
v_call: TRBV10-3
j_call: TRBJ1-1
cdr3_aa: CAIRADTEAFF
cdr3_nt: TGTGCCATCAGGGCGGACACAGAAGCTTTCTTT

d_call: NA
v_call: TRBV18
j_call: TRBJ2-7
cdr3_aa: CASSPEQGSEQYF
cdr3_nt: TGTGCCAGCTCACCCGAACAGGGTAGCGAGCAGTACTTC

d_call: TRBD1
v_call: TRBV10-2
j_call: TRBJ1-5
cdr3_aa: CASRATGSGQPQHF
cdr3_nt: TGCGCCAGCAGAGCGACAGGGTCCGGTCAGCCCCAGCATTTT

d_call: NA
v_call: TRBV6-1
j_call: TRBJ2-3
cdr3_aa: CASSPDRRRTDTQYF
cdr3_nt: TGTGCCAGCAGTCCCGACAGACGTCGCACAGATACGCAGTATTTT

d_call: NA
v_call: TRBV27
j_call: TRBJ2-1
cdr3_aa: CASRLLPYNEQFF
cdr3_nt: TGTGCCAGCAGGTTACTCCCCTACAATGAGCAGTTCTTC

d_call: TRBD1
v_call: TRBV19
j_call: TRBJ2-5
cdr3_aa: CASRQGLETQYF
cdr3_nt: TGTGCCAGCAGACAGGGGTTGGAGACCCAGTACTTC

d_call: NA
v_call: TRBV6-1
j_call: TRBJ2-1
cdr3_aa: CASSGPVGAGNYNEQFF
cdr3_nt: TGTGCCAGCAGTGGACCGGTTGGGGCGGGAAACTACAATGAGCAGTTCTTC

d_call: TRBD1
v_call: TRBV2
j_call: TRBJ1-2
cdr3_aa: CASGQGSATGF
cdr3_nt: TGTGCCAGCGGACAGGGGAGCGCTACAGGCTTC

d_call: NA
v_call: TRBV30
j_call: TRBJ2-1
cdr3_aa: CAWSARDIEYNEQFF
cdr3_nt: TGTGCCTGGAGTGCCCGGGACATCGAGTACAATGAGCAGTTCTTC

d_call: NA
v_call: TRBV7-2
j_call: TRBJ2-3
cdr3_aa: CASSLVGTDTQYF
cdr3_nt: TGTGCCAGCAGCCTGGTAGGCACAGATACGCAGTATTTT

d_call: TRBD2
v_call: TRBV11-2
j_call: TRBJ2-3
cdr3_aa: CASSLGRLAGVSDTQYF
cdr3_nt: TGTGCCAGCAGCTTAGGACGGCTAGCGGGAGTGTCAGATACGCAGTATTTT

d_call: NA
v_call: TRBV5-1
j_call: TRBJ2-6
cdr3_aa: CASSLGSSGANVLTF
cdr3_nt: TGCGCCAGCAGCTTGGGTAGCTCTGGGGCCAACGTCCTGACTTTC

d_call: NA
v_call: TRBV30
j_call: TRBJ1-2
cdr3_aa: CAWSGHPSNYGYTF
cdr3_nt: TGTGCCTGGTCGGGACACCCATCTAACTATGGCTACACCTTC

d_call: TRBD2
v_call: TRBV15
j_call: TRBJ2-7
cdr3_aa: CATSRKLAGGSEQYF
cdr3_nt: TGTGCCACCAGCAGGAAGCTAGCGGGAGGATCCGAGCAGTACTTC

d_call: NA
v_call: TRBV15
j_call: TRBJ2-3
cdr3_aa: CATSRDIASGTDTQYF
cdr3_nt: TGTGCCACCAGCAGAGATATAGCTAGCGGCACAGATACGCAGTATTTT

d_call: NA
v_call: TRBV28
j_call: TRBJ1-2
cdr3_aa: CASKKGGPHGYTF
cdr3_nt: TGTGCCAGCAAAAAGGGGGGGCCTCATGGCTACACCTTC

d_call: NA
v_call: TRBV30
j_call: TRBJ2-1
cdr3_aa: CAWETDRYNEQFF
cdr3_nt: TGTGCCTGGGAAACGGACAGATACAATGAGCAGTTCTTC

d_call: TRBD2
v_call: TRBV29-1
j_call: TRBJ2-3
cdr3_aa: CSVEDLLPDGLAGAVETDTQYF
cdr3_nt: TGCAGCGTTGAAGACCTACTCCCTGACGGGCTAGCGGGAGCCGTTGAAACAGATACGCAGTATTTT

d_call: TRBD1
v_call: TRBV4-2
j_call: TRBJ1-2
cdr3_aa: CASSQGGQGVDTF
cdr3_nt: TGTGCCAGCAGCCAAGGGGGACAGGGTGTTGACACCTTC

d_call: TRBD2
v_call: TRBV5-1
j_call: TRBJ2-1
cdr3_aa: CASRRLAGDNEQFF
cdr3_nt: TGCGCCAGCAGACGACTAGCGGGGGACAATGAGCAGTTCTTC

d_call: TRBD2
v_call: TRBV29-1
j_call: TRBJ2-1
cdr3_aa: CSVVPSGSQTYNEQFF
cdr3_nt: TGCAGCGTTGTCCCTAGCGGGAGCCAAACCTACAATGAGCAGTTCTTC

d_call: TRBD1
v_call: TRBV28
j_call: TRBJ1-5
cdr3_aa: CASSKGQGDSQPQHF
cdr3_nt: TGTGCCAGCAGTAAGGGACAGGGGGACAGTCAGCCCCAGCATTTT

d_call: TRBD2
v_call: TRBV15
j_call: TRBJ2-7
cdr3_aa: CATSPNSGSVNEQYF
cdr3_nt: TGTGCCACCAGCCCCAATAGCGGGAGCGTCAACGAGCAGTACTTC